The TCR beta chain under discussion was sequenced for a study of blood T cells in healthy people across ages. With a J-beta primer mix and a sample-barcoded 5' primer, a second PCR ran 7 to 11 cycles. Tagging of each cDNA molecule was performed by a template-switch adaptor with 12 random nucleotides. From the 5' RACE reads, TCRdb called clonotypes with MiXCR, one entry per CDR3 protein. The table lists roughly 1,100,000 distinct CDR3 sequences, around 27% of them singletons. This clonotype was detected only a few times. Trimming removed 6 bases from V and 5 bases from J, with 13 bases in between. The CDR3 loop spans 13 amino acids. Extracted total RNA amounted to at least 5.5 micrograms for each sample. This sample was also put to use in a study of T cells of mothers and their children. From that study: Whatever RNA was extracted went entirely into cDNA synthesis, at approximately 1.4 ug per 15 ul. Researchers report slightly higher, though non-significant, overlap in related mother-child pairs than in unrelated pairs.

Sample: blood. The origin of this receptor is a girl aged 2 to 10 in good health. This chain links TRBV12-3 or TRBV12-4 with TRBJ1-2; no firm D call. CDR3 region: CASRVVGVYGYTF. The CDR3 bases are TGTGCCAGCAGGGTTGTGGGCGTTTATGGCTACACCTTC.